The clone carrying this T cell receptor beta chain was picked up a small number of times. As yet, its antigen is unknown. A much more abundant neighbour one base away suggests this may be a read error. The investigators amplified TCR beta CDR3 regions from RNA transcripts. The HTBI primer set was used in a first-round RT-PCR of the TCR CDR3. TCRdb independently ran MiXCR on the multiplex PCR reads; one entry per CDR3 protein. The sample has under 300,000 distinct CDR3 sequences; roughly 14% are singletons. The CDR3 consists of 18 residues. The germline V gene encodes CDR1 SNHLY and CDR2 FYNNEI. The data were taken from a study of T cells in Graves' hyperthyroidism and ophthalmopathy. The study, taken as a whole, reports: Blood shared most expanded thyroid clonotypes above 0.001.

Diagnoses rested on clinical symptoms, serum thyroxine and TRAb, thyroid ultrasound and orbital computed tomography. The sequencing input was blood. This rearrangement joins TRBV2 to TRBJ1-4; D is uncertain. This receptor was taken from a woman aged 35 to 49 with Graves' hyperthyroidism that later progressed to Graves' ophthalmopathy. CDR3 sequence (DNA): TGTGCCAGCAGTGAGCCCCCGGTAGTCTTTTCAACTAATGAAAAACTGCTTTTT. Its translation is CASSEPPVVFSTNEKLLF.